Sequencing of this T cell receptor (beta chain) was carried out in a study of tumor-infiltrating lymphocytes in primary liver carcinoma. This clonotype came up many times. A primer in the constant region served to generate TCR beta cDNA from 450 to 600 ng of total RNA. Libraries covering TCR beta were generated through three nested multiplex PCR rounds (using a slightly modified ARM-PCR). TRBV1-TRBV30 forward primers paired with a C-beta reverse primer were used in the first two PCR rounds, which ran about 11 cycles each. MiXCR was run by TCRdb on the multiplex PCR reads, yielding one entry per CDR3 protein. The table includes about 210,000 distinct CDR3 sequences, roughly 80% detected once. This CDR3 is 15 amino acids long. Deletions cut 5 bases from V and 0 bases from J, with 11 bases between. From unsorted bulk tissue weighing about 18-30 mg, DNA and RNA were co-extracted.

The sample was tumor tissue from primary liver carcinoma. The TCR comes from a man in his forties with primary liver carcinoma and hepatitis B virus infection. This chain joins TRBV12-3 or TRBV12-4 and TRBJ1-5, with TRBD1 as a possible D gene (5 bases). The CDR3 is CASSRQLDSNQPQHF. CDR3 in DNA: TGTGCCAGCAGTAGACAGTTAGATAGCAATCAGCCCCAGCATTTT.